This T cell receptor (beta chain) came from a study of blood T cell repertoires in COVID-19. Sequenced by immunoSEQ multiplex PCR; TCRdb stores in-frame clones only, minus some. The sample contains about 170,000 clones, 80% to 90% of which appear only once. Germline CDR1 and CDR2: SGHTA and FQGNSA. V trimming: 2 bases; J trimming: 1 base; junction bases outside the gene matches: 3. The CDR3 length is 16 residues. This chain links TRBV7-2 with TRBJ2-2; 8 bases align to TRBD2. Sequenced sample: peripheral blood. The TCR was taken from a woman aged 70 to 79 who had recovered from COVID-19. DNA for the CDR3: TGTGCCAGCAGCTTATTAGCGGGGCTGAACACCGGGGAGCTGTTTTTT. Translation: CASSLLAGLNTGELFF.